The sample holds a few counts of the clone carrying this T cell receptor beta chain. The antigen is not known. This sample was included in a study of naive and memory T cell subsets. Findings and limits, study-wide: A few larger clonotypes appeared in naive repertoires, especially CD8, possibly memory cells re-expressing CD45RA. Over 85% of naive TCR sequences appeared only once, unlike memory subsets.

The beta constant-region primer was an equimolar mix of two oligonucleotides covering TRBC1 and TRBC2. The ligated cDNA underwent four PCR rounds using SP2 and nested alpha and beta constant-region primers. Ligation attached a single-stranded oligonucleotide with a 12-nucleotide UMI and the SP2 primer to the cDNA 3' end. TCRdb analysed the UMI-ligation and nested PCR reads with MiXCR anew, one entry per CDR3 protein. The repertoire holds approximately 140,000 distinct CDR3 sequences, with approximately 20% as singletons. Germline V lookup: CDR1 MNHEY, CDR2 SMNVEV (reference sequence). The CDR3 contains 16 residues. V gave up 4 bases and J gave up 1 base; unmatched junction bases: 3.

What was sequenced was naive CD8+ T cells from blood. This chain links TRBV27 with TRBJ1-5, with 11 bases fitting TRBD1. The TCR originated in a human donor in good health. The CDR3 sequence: CASSWTGGGSNQPQHF. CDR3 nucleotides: TGTGCCAGCAGTTGGACAGGGGGCGGGAGCAATCAGCCCCAGCATTTT.